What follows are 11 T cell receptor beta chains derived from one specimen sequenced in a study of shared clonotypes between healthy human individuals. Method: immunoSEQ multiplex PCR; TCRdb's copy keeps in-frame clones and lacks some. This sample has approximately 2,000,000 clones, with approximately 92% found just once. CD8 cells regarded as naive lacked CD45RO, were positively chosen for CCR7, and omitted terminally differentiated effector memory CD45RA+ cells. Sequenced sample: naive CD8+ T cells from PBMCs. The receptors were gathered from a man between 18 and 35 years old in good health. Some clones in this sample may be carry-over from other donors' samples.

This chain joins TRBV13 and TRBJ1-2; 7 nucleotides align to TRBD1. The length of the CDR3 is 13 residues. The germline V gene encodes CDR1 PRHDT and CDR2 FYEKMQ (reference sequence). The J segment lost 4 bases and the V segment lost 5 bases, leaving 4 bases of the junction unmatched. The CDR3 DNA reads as TGTGCCAGCAGCGAGGGACAGTCCTATGGCTACACCTTC. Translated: CASSEGQSYGYTF.

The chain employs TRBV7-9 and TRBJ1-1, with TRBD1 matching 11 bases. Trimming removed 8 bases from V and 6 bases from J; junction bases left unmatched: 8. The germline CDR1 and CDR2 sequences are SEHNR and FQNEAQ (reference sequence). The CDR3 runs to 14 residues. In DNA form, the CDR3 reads TGTGCCAGCCTGGAGGACAGGGGGCTGGCTGAAGCTTTCTTT. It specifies CASLEDRGLAEAFF.

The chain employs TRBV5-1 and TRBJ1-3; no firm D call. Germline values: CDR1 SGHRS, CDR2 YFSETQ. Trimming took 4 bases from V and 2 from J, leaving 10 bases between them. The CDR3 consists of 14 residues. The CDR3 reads CASSLAPPGNTIYF. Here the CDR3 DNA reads TGCGCCAGCAGCCTCGCCCCGCCTGGAAACACCATATATTTT.

The CDR3 reads CASSPGRGAGSRTEAFF. In DNA, the CDR3 is TGCGCCAGCAGCCCGGGTCGAGGGGCGGGAAGTCGGACTGAAGCTTTCTTT. The genes are TRBV5-1 and TRBJ1-1; D is perhaps TRBD1 (5 bases). Trimming stripped 4 bases from V and 5 bases from J, with 24 bases between. CDR3 length equals 17 residues. The germline CDR1 and CDR2 sequences are SGHRS and YFSETQ.

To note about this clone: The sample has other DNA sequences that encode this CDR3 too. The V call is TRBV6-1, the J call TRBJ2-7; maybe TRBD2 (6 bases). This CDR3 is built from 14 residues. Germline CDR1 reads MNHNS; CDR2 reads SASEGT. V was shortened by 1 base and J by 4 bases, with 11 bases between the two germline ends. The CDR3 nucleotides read TGTGCCAGCAGTGAAGTCGGGAGCGGATACGAGCAGTACTTC. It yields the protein CASSEVGSGYEQYF.

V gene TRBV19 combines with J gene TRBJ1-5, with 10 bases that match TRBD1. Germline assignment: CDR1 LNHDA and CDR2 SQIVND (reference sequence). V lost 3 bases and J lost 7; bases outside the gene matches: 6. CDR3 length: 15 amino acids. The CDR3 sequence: CASSISGTGVQPQHF. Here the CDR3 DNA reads TGTGCCAGTAGTATTTCCGGGACAGGGGTACAGCCCCAGCATTTT.

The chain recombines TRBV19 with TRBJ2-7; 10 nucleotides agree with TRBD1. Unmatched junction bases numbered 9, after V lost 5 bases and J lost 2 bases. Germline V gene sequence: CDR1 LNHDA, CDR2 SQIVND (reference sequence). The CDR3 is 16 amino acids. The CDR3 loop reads CASSPLTGGPPYEQYF. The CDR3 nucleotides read TGTGCCAGTAGTCCCCTGACAGGGGGCCCCCCCTACGAGCAGTACTTC.

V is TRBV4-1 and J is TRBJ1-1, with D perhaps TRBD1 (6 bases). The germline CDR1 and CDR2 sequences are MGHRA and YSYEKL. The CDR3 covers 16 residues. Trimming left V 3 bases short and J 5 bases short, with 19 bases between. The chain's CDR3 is CASSHLPPGVGTEAFF. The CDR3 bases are TGCGCCAGCAGCCATCTCCCTCCAGGGGTGGGTACTGAAGCTTTCTTT.

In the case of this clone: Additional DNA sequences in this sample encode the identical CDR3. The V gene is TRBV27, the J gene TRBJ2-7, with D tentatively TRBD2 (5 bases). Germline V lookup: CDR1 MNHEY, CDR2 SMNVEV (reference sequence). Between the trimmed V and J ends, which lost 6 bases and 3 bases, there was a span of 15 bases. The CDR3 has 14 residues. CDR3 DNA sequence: TGTGCCAGCAGCTTCAGCGGCAGTAGCTACGAGCAGTACTTC. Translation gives CASSFSGSSYEQYF.

The CDR3 loop is CASSQDRTGWPIETQYF. Here the CDR3 DNA reads TGTGCCAGCAGCCAAGATAGGACAGGGTGGCCTATTGAGACCCAGTACTTC. The chain employs TRBV14 and TRBJ2-5, with 8 positions matching TRBD1. V lost 0 bases and J lost 5; bases outside the gene matches: 11. Germline V gene data show CDR1 as SGHDN and CDR2 as FVKESK. The CDR3 is 17 residues long.

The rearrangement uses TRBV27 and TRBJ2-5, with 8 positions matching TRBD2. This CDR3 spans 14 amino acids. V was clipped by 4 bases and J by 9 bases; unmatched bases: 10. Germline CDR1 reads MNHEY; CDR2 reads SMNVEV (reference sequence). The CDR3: CASSYGRGETPQYF. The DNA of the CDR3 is TGTGCCAGCAGTTACGGGCGGGGGGAGACCCCCCAGTACTTC.